This TCR beta chain was identified in a study of T-cell reconstitution after alpha-beta-depleted transplantation in children. The study's findings and limits: Reportedly, roughly two months post-transplant, alpha-beta T cells arose from several hundred expanded graft clones. T-cell numbers and diversity one year post-transplant derived largely from freshly generated T cells.

Unique molecular identifiers were incorporated when the TCRbeta library was constructed. TCRdb re-derived calls from the PCR reads in MiXCR, one entry per CDR3 protein. This sample has roughly 300,000 distinct CDR3 sequences, with more than 9% found just once. This CDR3 comprises 16 residues. Trimming at V came to 5 bases and at J to 9 bases, leaving 11 bases not matched to a gene. The germline V gene encodes CDR1 MNHEY and CDR2 SVGEGT. This clonotype showed up many times. Its antigen is undetermined. The material was peripheral blood, obtained 180 days after TCRalphabeta/CD19-depleted stem cell transplant. The receptor comes from a male patient aged 2 to 9 who had a stem cell transplant for chronic granulomatous disease, so the T cells may come from the graft donor. J is TRBJ2-1 and V is TRBV6-2 or TRBV6-3; 12 nucleotides match TRBD2. CDR3 sequence: CASSTRLAGVHVEQFF. The CDR3, as DNA: TGTGCCAGCAGTACCCGACTAGCGGGAGTACACGTTGAGCAGTTCTTC.